This record covers a single T cell receptor (beta chain). The diagnostic basis comprised clinical symptoms, serum thyroxine and TRAb, thyroid ultrasound and orbital computed tomography. This entry is derived from a study of T cells in Graves' hyperthyroidism and ophthalmopathy. Losses at the gene ends were 3 bases for V and 4 bases for J; bases not matched to a gene: 12. CDR1 is DFQATT and CDR2 is SNEGSKA in the germline V gene (reference sequence). CDR3 length equals 19 residues. From RNA transcripts, TCR beta CDR3 regions were amplified. HTBI primers drove first-round RT-PCR of the TCR CDR3. MiXCR was run by TCRdb on the multiplex PCR reads, yielding one entry per CDR3 protein. The sample has 250,000 to 350,000 distinct CDR3 sequences; approximately 17% are singletons.

The sample was blood. This TCR derives from a woman aged 60 to 75 with Graves' ophthalmopathy. This chain links TRBV20-1 with TRBJ2-2, with 15 bases aligning to TRBD2. The CDR3 here is CSARGTSGGPSISTGELFF. The CDR3 nucleotides are TGCAGTGCTAGGGGGACTAGCGGGGGGCCGTCCATATCCACCGGGGAGCTGTTTTTT.